Below are 22 T cell receptor beta chains sequenced from a single sample in a study of shared clonotypes between healthy human individuals. Only in-frame clones appear in the TCRdb table, and some are missing; sequencing was by immunoSEQ multiplex PCR. Counted here are 2 million or so clones, 85% to 95% occurring once; the ten biggest clones make up under 0.15%. What was sequenced was naive CD4+ T cells sorted from blood. Subset denoted: CD45RA+ positively selected. All receptors come from a young man in good health.

This chain connects TRBV7-9 to TRBJ2-3; possible D gene TRBD1, 5 bases. V lost 5 bases, J lost 4 bases, and 16 bases lay in between. Germline CDR1 is SEHNR and CDR2 is FQNEAQ (reference sequence). This CDR3 is built from 15 residues. The CDR3 spells CASSPQGSRPDTQYF. The CDR3 DNA reads TGTGCCAGCAGCCCGCAGGGTAGTAGGCCAGATACGCAGTATTTT.

This chain joins TRBV10-3 and TRBJ1-3; D unclear. V was cut by 4 bases and J by 1 base, with 8 bases left in between. Germline CDR1 is ENHRY and CDR2 is SYGVKD. The CDR3 contains 14 residues. The CDR3 nucleotides are TGTGCCATCAGTGTTTCCGAGTCTGGAAACACCATATATTTT. Translated: CAISVSESGNTIYF.

In regard to this clone: This same CDR3 is encoded by further DNA sequences in the sample. The chain is built from TRBV6-1 and TRBJ1-1; 9 positions match TRBD1. V was pared by 3 bases and J by 5 bases, with 4 bases of the junction left unmatched. CDR3 length: 14 residues. In germline, CDR1 is MNHNS, CDR2 SASEGT. This CDR3 reads CASSEGQGRTEAFF. For the CDR3, the DNA is TGTGCCAGCAGTGAGGGACAGGGCAGGACTGAAGCTTTCTTT.

Comment on this clone: This same CDR3 is encoded by further DNA sequences in the sample. The V call is TRBV6-5, the J call TRBJ2-7; 11 nucleotides agree with TRBD2. The CDR3 runs 14 residues. V shed 6 bases, J shed 4 bases, and the junction held 5 bases outside the gene matches. Germline V gene data show CDR1 as MNHEY and CDR2 as SVGAGI. CDR3 in amino acids: CASSQTSGSYEQYF. For the CDR3, the DNA is TGTGCCAGCAGCCAAACTAGCGGGAGTTACGAGCAGTACTTC.

The rearrangement links TRBV6-1 to TRBJ1-5, with D perhaps TRBD1 (5 bases). Deletions cut 9 bases from V and 0 bases from J, with 15 bases between. Germline V lookup: CDR1 MNHNS, CDR2 SASEGT. This CDR3 has 15 amino acids. CDR3 sequence: CASSGTAISNQPQHF. The CDR3 DNA follows: TGTGCCAGTTCCGGGACGGCTATTAGCAATCAGCCCCAGCATTTT.

This sequence joins TRBV7-6 and TRBJ1-1; 9 bases align to TRBD1. Germline values: CDR1 SGHVS, CDR2 FNYEAQ. This CDR3 is built from 15 residues. V lost 2 bases, J lost 5 bases, and 6 bases stayed unmatched. The CDR3, as DNA: TGTGCCAGCAGCTTAATGACAGGGGGAAGTACTGAAGCTTTCTTT. This translates into CASSLMTGGSTEAFF.

CDR3 sequence: CAWGVIWTQKDYEQYF. The DNA for the CDR3 is TGTGCCTGGGGGGTGATTTGGACCCAGAAGGACTACGAGCAGTACTTC. This sequence joins TRBV30 and TRBJ2-7; D call uncertain. V shed 5 bases and J shed 3 bases, with 23 bases lying between them. The CDR3 loop spans 16 amino acids. CDR1 and CDR2 from the germline V gene are GTSNPN and SVGIG (reference sequence).

This clone has only one observation. The CDR3 sequence is CASSRDTGELFF. CDR3 nucleotides: TGTGCCAGCAGCCGCGACACCGGGGAGCTGTTTTTT. The chain recombines TRBV7-6 with TRBJ2-2; no clear D. From germline, CDR1 is SGHVS and CDR2 FNYEAQ. V lost 5 bases and J 3 bases, leaving 4 bases between the germline ends. CDR3 length: 12 residues.

V gene TRBV4-1 combines with J gene TRBJ2-3, with D perhaps being TRBD1 or TRBD2 (6 bases each). Trimming left V 5 bases short and J 1 base short, with 16 bases between. The CDR3 has 16 residues. CDR1 is MGHRA, CDR2 YSYEKL, per germline. As DNA, the CDR3 is TGCGCCAGCAGCTCCAGCCAAGGGGGGCGCACAGATACGCAGTATTTT. Protein: CASSSSQGGRTDTQYF.

This clone has a handful of counts. This chain joins TRBV10-3 and TRBJ1-1; D is uncertain. The CDR3 loop spans 14 amino acids. The germline V and J ends were trimmed by 1 base and 8 bases, with 14 bases remaining between them. CDR1 and CDR2 (germline): ENHRY, SYGVKD. The CDR3 protein is CAISEFQPGVEAFF. In DNA, the CDR3 is TGTGCCATCAGTGAGTTTCAACCGGGAGTGGAAGCTTTCTTT.

The chain joins TRBV28 to TRBJ2-2; 12 nucleotides align to TRBD2. CDR1 and CDR2 (germline): MDHEN, SYDVKM. V lost 5 bases and J lost 4; bases outside the gene matches: 5. The CDR3 covers 16 residues. CDR3 nucleotide sequence: TGTGCCAGCAGTCTGGGGGGACTAGCGGGCACCGGGGAGCTGTTTTTT. Residues: CASSLGGLAGTGELFF.

In regard to this clone: This sample includes further DNA sequences coding for the same CDR3. The J gene is TRBJ1-2, the V gene TRBV7-9; unclear D gene. The CDR3 loop spans 12 amino acids. CDR1 is SEHNR, CDR2 FQNEAQ, per germline (reference sequence). With 1 base removed from V and 4 bases from J, the gap between germline ends came to 4 bases. CDR3 nucleotides: TGTGCCAGCAGCTTAGACTCCTATGGCTACACCTTC. Protein product: CASSLDSYGYTF.

V and J are TRBV7-9 and TRBJ1-6; TRBD1 agrees at 7 bases. J was trimmed by 2 bases and V by 6 bases; bases with no gene match: 7. Germline V gives CDR1 SEHNR, CDR2 FQNEAQ (reference sequence). The CDR3 contains 16 residues. CDR3 residues: CASSRTGATYNSPLHF. The CDR3 DNA reads as TGTGCCAGCAGTCGAACAGGGGCCACCTATAATTCACCCCTCCACTTT.

The rearrangement uses TRBV5-1 and TRBJ1-1, with 8 positions matching TRBD1. V lost 1 base and J lost 2; bases outside the gene matches: 4. The CDR3 has 15 residues. Germline values: CDR1 SGHRS, CDR2 YFSETQ. Here the CDR3 reads CASSLSTGANTEAFF. The CDR3 nucleotides read TGCGCCAGCAGCTTGTCGACAGGGGCTAACACTGAAGCTTTCTTT.

The chain recombines TRBV28 with TRBJ1-1, with a weak D call TRBD1 (6 bases). This CDR3 contains 13 residues. Trimming stripped 8 bases from V and 5 bases from J, with 15 bases between. CDR1 is MDHEN, CDR2 SYDVKM, per germline. The CDR3 nucleotides read TGTGCCAGCCGGGGGGGCATAAGGACTGAAGCTTTCTTT. It codes for CASRGGIRTEAFF.

V gene TRBV28 combines with J gene TRBJ1-1, with 7 nucleotides matching TRBD1. The V gene end was trimmed by 7 bases and the J gene end by 1 base; junction bases not matched to a gene: 18. The CDR3 contains 18 residues. Germline V gene sequence: CDR1 MDHEN, CDR2 SYDVKM. The CDR3 region has the DNA TGTGCCAGCACCCTAGAACGGACAGGCAATCAACGGAACACTGAAGCTTTCTTT. It encodes CASTLERTGNQRNTEAFF.

The chain is built from TRBV6-5 and TRBJ2-7, with 10 bases lining up with TRBD1. The CDR3 covers 16 residues. Germline values: CDR1 MNHEY, CDR2 SVGAGI. J was trimmed by 2 bases and V by 2 bases; bases with no gene match: 6. CDR3 bases: TGTGCCAGCAGTTACCGGGACAGGGGTACAGCCTACGAGCAGTACTTC. Translation gives CASSYRDRGTAYEQYF.

This clone appeared once. The chain recombines TRBV28 with TRBJ2-7; D may be TRBD1 or TRBD2 (5 bases each). The germline gives CDR1 MDHEN, CDR2 SYDVKM. V was cut by 6 bases and J by 1 base, with 10 bases left in between. This CDR3 contains 13 residues. The CDR3 loop reads CASRPGASYEQYF. DNA for the CDR3: TGTGCCAGCAGGCCCGGGGCGTCCTACGAGCAGTACTTC.

The chain links TRBV6-1 to TRBJ1-5; 9 nucleotides line up with TRBD1. J lost 3 bases, V lost 3 bases, and 6 bases had no gene match. Germline CDR1 MNHNS, CDR2 SASEGT. This CDR3 has 16 residues. This chain's CDR3 is CASSELGQGLNQPQHF. DNA for the CDR3: TGTGCCAGCAGTGAGCTGGGACAGGGACTCAATCAGCCCCAGCATTTT.

The chain couples TRBV6-4 to TRBJ1-1, with D possibly being TRBD1 (5 bases). CDR3 length: 13 amino acids. Germline CDR1 MRHNA, CDR2 SNTAGT. Trimming cost V 6 bases and J 0 bases, with 8 bases left between them. The CDR3 spells CASRRTMNTEAFF. DNA of the CDR3: TGTGCCAGCAGGCGGACAATGAACACTGAAGCTTTCTTT.

The gene calls are TRBV6-1 and TRBJ2-2; D is uncertain. Germline V gene sequence: CDR1 MNHNS, CDR2 SASEGT. The V end was cut by 3 bases, the J end by 11 bases, with 10 bases between. The CDR3 sequence is 12 residues long. The DNA of the CDR3 is TGTGCCAGCAGTGATAAGATCAACGAGCTGTTTTTT. Protein product: CASSDKINELFF.

The chain carries TRBV4-1 and TRBJ2-3, with 7 positions matching TRBD2. The V gene end was trimmed by 0 bases and the J gene end by 2 bases; junction bases not matched to a gene: 5. The CDR3 totals 16 residues. Germline lookup yields CDR1 MGHRA and CDR2 YSYEKL. The CDR3 loop reads CASSQESRGVTDTQYF. As DNA, the CDR3 is TGCGCCAGCAGCCAAGAGTCACGGGGGGTCACAGATACGCAGTATTTT.